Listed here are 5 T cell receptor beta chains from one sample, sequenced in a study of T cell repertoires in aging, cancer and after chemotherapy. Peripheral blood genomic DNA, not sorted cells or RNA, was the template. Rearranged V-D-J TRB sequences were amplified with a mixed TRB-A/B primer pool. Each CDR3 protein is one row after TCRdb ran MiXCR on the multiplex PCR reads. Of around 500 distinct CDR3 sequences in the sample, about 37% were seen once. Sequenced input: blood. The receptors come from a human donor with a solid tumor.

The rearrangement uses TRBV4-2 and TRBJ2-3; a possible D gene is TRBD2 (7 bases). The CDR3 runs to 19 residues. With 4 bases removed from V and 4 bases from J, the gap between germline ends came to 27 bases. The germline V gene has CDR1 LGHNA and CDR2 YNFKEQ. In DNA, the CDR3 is TGTGCCAGCAGCCGTCCCGCGGTAGGGGGGGCAGACGGGGCAGATACGCAGTATTTT. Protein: CASSRPAVGGADGADTQYF.

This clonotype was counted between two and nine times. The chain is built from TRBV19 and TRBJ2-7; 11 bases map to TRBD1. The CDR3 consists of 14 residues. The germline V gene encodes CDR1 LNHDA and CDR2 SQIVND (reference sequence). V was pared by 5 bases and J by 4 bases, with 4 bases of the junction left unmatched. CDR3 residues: CASSPGTGGYEQYF. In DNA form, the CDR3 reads TGTGCCAGTAGTCCCGGGACAGGGGGATACGAGCAGTACTTC.

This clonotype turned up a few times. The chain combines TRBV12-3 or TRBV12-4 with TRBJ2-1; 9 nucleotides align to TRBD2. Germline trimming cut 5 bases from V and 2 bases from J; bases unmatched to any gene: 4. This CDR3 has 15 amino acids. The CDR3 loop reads CASSATSGPYNEQFF. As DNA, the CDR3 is TGTGCCAGCAGTGCGACTAGCGGTCCCTACAATGAGCAGTTCTTC.

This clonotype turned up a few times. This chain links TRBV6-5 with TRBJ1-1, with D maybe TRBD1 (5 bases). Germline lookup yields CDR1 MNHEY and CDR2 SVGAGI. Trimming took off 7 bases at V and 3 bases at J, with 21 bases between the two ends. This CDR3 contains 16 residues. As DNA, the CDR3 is TGTGCCAGCACCCCAAATTTAGGGGAACAGCACACTGAAGCTTTCTTT. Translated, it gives CASTPNLGEQHTEAFF.

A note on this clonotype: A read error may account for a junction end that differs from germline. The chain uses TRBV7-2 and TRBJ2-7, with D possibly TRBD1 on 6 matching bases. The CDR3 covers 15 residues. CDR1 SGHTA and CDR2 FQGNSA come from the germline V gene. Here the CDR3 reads CASSQRQEPSYEQYF. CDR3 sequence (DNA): TGCGCCAGCAGCCAAAGACAGGAACCTTCCTACGAGCAGTACTTC.